A selection of T cell receptor beta chains follows, all from one sample in a study of T-cell reconstitution after alpha-beta-depleted transplantation in children. In TCRdb, the PCR reads were re-called with MiXCR into one record per CDR3 protein. Here the sample spans over 150,000 distinct CDR3 sequences, around 10% being singletons. Sequences were derived from PBMCs, sampled before TCRalphabeta/CD19-depleted stem cell transplant. All receptors derive from a boy aged 2 to 9 with acute myeloid leukemia, due to receive a stem cell transplant. CDR3s include the opening cysteine and the closing phenylalanine or tryptophan. Fields, in order: V gene, D gene, clone size, J gene, CDR3 DNA, CDR3 protein. The D gene is left open where the match is weak. The size entry gives once, few, many, or a class for an expanded clone.

V gene: TRBV18; D gene: NA; clone size: many; J gene: TRBJ2-2; CDR3 DNA: TGTGCCAGCTCACCACGCCAGAAGACGAGGAACACCGGGGAGCTGTTTTTT; CDR3 protein: CASSPRQKTRNTGELFF
V gene: TRBV12-3/TRBV12-4; D gene: NA; clone size: many; J gene: TRBJ1-5; CDR3 DNA: TGTGCCAGCGGCTCAGGGCTCAATCAGCCCCAGCATTTT; CDR3 protein: CASGSGLNQPQHF
V gene: TRBV6-5; D gene: NA; clone size: many; J gene: TRBJ1-2; CDR3 DNA: TGTGCCAGCAGTTACTCCCATGGGGAACCGAGTTATGGCTACACCTTC; CDR3 protein: CASSYSHGEPSYGYTF
V gene: TRBV5-1; D gene: NA; clone size: many; J gene: TRBJ2-7; CDR3 DNA: TGCGCCAGCAGCCTTAGGGCAGCAGTCTCCTACGAGCAGTACTTC; CDR3 protein: CASSLRAAVSYEQYF
V gene: TRBV2; D gene: NA; clone size: many; J gene: TRBJ2-4; CDR3 DNA: TGTGCCAGCAGGGACAGCCAAAACATTCAGTACTTC; CDR3 protein: CASRDSQNIQYF
V gene: TRBV25-1; D gene: TRBD2; clone size: many; J gene: TRBJ2-1; CDR3 DNA: TGTGCCAGCAGTAGACTAGCGGCCCACAATGAGCAGTTCTTC; CDR3 protein: CASSRLAAHNEQFF
V gene: TRBV7-3; D gene: NA; clone size: many; J gene: TRBJ2-5; CDR3 DNA: TGTGCCAGCAGCTTATCAGGGGCGCCCGGAGAGACCCAGTACTTC; CDR3 protein: CASSLSGAPGETQYF
V gene: TRBV20-1; D gene: NA; clone size: many; J gene: TRBJ2-5; CDR3 DNA: TGCAGTGCTAGTCCTCTGGGCCGCCTCGTACAAGAGACCCAGTACTTC; CDR3 protein: CSASPLGRLVQETQYF
V gene: TRBV10-3; D gene: NA; clone size: many; J gene: TRBJ2-7; CDR3 DNA: TGTGCCACCAGAAGGGGTTCCTACGAGCAGTACTTC; CDR3 protein: CATRRGSYEQYF
V gene: TRBV6-1; D gene: NA; clone size: few; J gene: TRBJ1-1; CDR3 DNA: TGTGCCAGCAGCCATCAATCGAACACTGAAGCTTTCTTT; CDR3 protein: CASSHQSNTEAFF
V gene: TRBV20-1; D gene: TRBD2; clone size: many; J gene: TRBJ2-1; CDR3 DNA: TGCAGTGCCGAGCACGGGGGGGTTGATGAGCAGTTCTTC; CDR3 protein: CSAEHGGVDEQFF
V gene: TRBV20-1; D gene: TRBD1; clone size: many; J gene: TRBJ1-1; CDR3 DNA: TGCAGTGCTACGGGACAGATACACATGAACACTGAAGCTTTCTTT; CDR3 protein: CSATGQIHMNTEAFF
V gene: TRBV20-1; D gene: NA; clone size: many; J gene: TRBJ2-1; CDR3 DNA: TGCAGTGCCTCGCCCGGAATAGTGGGAGCCTCCAATGAGCAGTTCTTC; CDR3 protein: CSASPGIVGASNEQFF
V gene: TRBV7-8; D gene: NA; clone size: many; J gene: TRBJ2-3; CDR3 DNA: TGTGCCAGCAGCCTAAGGGTGGCCTGGGGGGAGCAGTATTTT; CDR3 protein: CASSLRVAWGEQYF
V gene: TRBV7-8; D gene: NA; clone size: many; J gene: TRBJ1-1; CDR3 DNA: TGTGCCAGCAGCTTTTTTAGGGACCGAGCTTTCTTT; CDR3 protein: CASSFFRDRAFF
V gene: TRBV7-9; D gene: TRBD1; clone size: many; J gene: TRBJ2-3; CDR3 DNA: TGTGCCAGCAGCTTAGGGACAGGGCACACAGATACGCAGTATTTT; CDR3 protein: CASSLGTGHTDTQYF
V gene: TRBV11-3; D gene: TRBD2; clone size: many; J gene: TRBJ2-4; CDR3 DNA: TGTGCCAGCAGTCGCGGACTAGCGGGAGACATTCAGTACTTC; CDR3 protein: CASSRGLAGDIQYF
V gene: TRBV5-1; D gene: NA; clone size: many; J gene: TRBJ2-1; CDR3 DNA: TGCGCCAGCAGCTGGACGGGCCTTTTCGATGAGCAGTTCTTC; CDR3 protein: CASSWTGLFDEQFF
V gene: TRBV5-1; D gene: NA; clone size: many; J gene: TRBJ2-3; CDR3 DNA: TGCGCCAGCAGCCCGAGGGTGACCGTCACAGATACGCAGTATTTT; CDR3 protein: CASSPRVTVTDTQYF
V gene: TRBV12-3/TRBV12-4; D gene: TRBD2; clone size: many; J gene: TRBJ2-1; CDR3 DNA: TGTGCCAGCACTCCGGCTAGCGGGATGGGGATGTTCTTC; CDR3 protein: CASTPASGMGMFF
V gene: TRBV3-1; D gene: NA; clone size: many; J gene: TRBJ2-5; CDR3 DNA: TGTGCCAGCAGCCCGACCCTCGGGGAGACCCAGTACTTC; CDR3 protein: CASSPTLGETQYF
V gene: TRBV11-2; D gene: NA; clone size: many; J gene: TRBJ2-1; CDR3 DNA: TGTGCCAGCAGCTTAGAGGTCCGGGACCCAGGTATCAATGAGCAGTTCTTC; CDR3 protein: CASSLEVRDPGINEQFF
V gene: TRBV4-1; D gene: NA; clone size: many; J gene: TRBJ2-3; CDR3 DNA: TGCGCCAGCAGCCGCCCGAAAGGGGTCGGCACAGATACGCAGTATTTT; CDR3 protein: CASSRPKGVGTDTQYF
V gene: TRBV5-4; D gene: TRBD1; clone size: many; J gene: TRBJ1-1; CDR3 DNA: TGTGCCAGCAGCTTCCCACAGGGGGCTGAAGCTTTCTTT; CDR3 protein: CASSFPQGAEAFF
V gene: TRBV14; D gene: TRBD2; clone size: many; J gene: TRBJ2-1; CDR3 DNA: TGTGCCAGCAGCCAACGCCGGGACTACAACAATGAGCAGTTCTTC; CDR3 protein: CASSQRRDYNNEQFF
V gene: TRBV3-1; D gene: NA; clone size: many; J gene: TRBJ1-3; CDR3 DNA: TGTGCCAGCAGGGACAGCTCTGGAAACACCATATATTTT; CDR3 protein: CASRDSSGNTIYF
V gene: TRBV20-1; D gene: NA; clone size: many; J gene: TRBJ1-1; CDR3 DNA: TGCAGTGCTAGGAGGCAGATGAACACTGAAGCTTTCTTT; CDR3 protein: CSARRQMNTEAFF
V gene: TRBV7-3; D gene: NA; clone size: many; J gene: TRBJ2-2; CDR3 DNA: TGTGCCAGCAGCTTATTCGCCGGGGAGCTGTTTTTT; CDR3 protein: CASSLFAGELFF
V gene: TRBV20-1; D gene: NA; clone size: many; J gene: TRBJ1-5; CDR3 DNA: TGCAGTGCTGGGGGCTTGGGGTATCAGCCCCAGCATTTT; CDR3 protein: CSAGGLGYQPQHF